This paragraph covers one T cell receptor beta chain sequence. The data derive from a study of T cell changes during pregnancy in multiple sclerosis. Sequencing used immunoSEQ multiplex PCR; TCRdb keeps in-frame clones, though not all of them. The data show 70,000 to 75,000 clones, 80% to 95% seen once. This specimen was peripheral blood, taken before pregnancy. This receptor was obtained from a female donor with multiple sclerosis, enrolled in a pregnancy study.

The CDR3 is CSVDLAGGLQFF. The CDR3 bases are TGCAGCGTTGACCTAGCGGGAGGCTTGCAGTTCTTC. The chain has TRBV29-1 and TRBJ2-1, with 11 bases matching TRBD2. J was trimmed by 12 bases and V by 3 bases; bases with no gene match: 4. Germline V gene lookup returns CDR1 SQVTM and CDR2 ANQGSEA. The CDR3 spans 12 residues.